Below, 20 T cell receptor beta chains from the same sample are listed, as sequenced in a study of tissue T cells after allogeneic stem cell transplantation. Only in-frame clones appear in the TCRdb table, and some are missing; sequencing was by immunoSEQ multiplex PCR. This table holds about 24,000 clones, around four fifths found once. The input for sequencing was tissue from the ileum, taken at autopsy. These receptors were collected from a female donor older than 55 with lung cancer.

The gene calls are TRBV7-8 and TRBJ2-2; the D gene is possibly TRBD2 (6 bases). CDR3 length equals 17 residues. Germline CDR1 is SGHVS and CDR2 is FQNEAQ. Trimming removed 5 bases from V and 5 bases from J, with 21 bases in between. The CDR3 coding sequence is TGTGCCAGCAGCCCGGAGCCCCCGGGACTTAGGACCGGGGAGCTGTTTTTT. It translates to CASSPEPPGLRTGELFF. The variable domain in full, with the rest retrieved from reference TRBV7-8 and TRBJ2-2, is GAGVSQSPRYKVAKRGQDVALRCDPISGHVSLFWYQQALGQGPEFLTYFQNEAQLDKSGLPSDRFFAERPEGSVSTLKIQRTQQEDSAVYLCASSPEPPGLRTGELFFGEGSRLTVL.

V and J are TRBV7-9 and TRBJ2-7, with a tentative D call TRBD1 (6 bases). The ends were cut back, 3 bases at V and 4 bases at J, with 7 bases in the middle. The CDR3 is made up of 12 amino acids. Per the germline V gene, CDR1 is SEHNR and CDR2 is FQNEAQ (reference sequence). The CDR3 sequence is CASSLTGYEQYF. Here the CDR3 DNA reads TGTGCCAGCAGCTTGACAGGTTACGAGCAGTACTTC.

The table lists this clone with a few counts. The CDR3 region is CASSLEGTRGNIQYF. CDR3 DNA: TGTGCCAGCAGCTTAGAGGGGACTAGGGGTAACATTCAGTACTTC. The chain links TRBV7-2 to TRBJ2-4; 8 bases are a match to TRBD2. The CDR3 loop spans 15 amino acids. The V gene's germline CDR1 is SGHTA and CDR2 FQGNSA. The V and J ends lost 1 base and 7 bases, in that order; junction bases with no gene match: 6.

J is TRBJ2-1 and V is TRBV11-2; possibly TRBD2 for D (6 bases). CDR1 is SGHAT and CDR2 is FQNNGV in the germline V gene. The CDR3 has 14 residues. The V and J ends lost 2 bases and 5 bases respectively, with 10 bases between them. This CDR3 is CASSLNGGNNEQFF. The CDR3 DNA reads TGTGCCAGCAGCTTAAACGGGGGAAACAATGAGCAGTTCTTC.

In this sample, this clone turned up a few times. The V call is TRBV6-6, the J call TRBJ2-1; 8 bases fit TRBD1. Germline V CDR1 and CDR2: MNHNY, SVGAGI (reference sequence). Losses at the gene ends were 2 bases for V and 12 bases for J; bases not matched to a gene: 3. The CDR3 extends over 12 amino acids. DNA of the CDR3: TGTGCCAGCAGTTACCACACAGGGGGGCAGTTCTTC. Translation: CASSYHTGGQFF.

The chain uses TRBV6-6 and TRBJ2-7, with D possibly being TRBD1 or TRBD2 (7 bases each). There are 11 residues in the CDR3. CDR1 is MNHNY and CDR2 is SVGAGI in the germline V gene (reference sequence). The V and J ends lost 7 bases and 13 bases respectively, with 17 bases between them. CDR3 protein: CASISGGTAYF. As DNA, the CDR3 is TGTGCCAGCATCTCCGGGGGGACAGCTTACTTC.

The chain employs TRBV29-1 and TRBJ2-1, with TRBD2 identical over 11 bases. V dropped 4 bases and J dropped 5; count of bases not matched to a gene: 7. The CDR3 has 15 amino acids. Germline CDR1 reads SQVTM; CDR2 reads ANQGSEA. The CDR3 DNA reads as TGCAGCGTTGGTTATTTAGCGGGAGGGCACAATGAGCAGTTCTTC. Amino acids: CSVGYLAGGHNEQFF.

The V and J genes are TRBV12-3 or TRBV12-4 and TRBJ1-2; a weak D match, TRBD1 (6 bases). The CDR3 is made up of 13 amino acids. V lost 5 bases and J lost 3, with 10 bases in between. CDR3 DNA sequence: TGTGCCAGCAGTCCGGACAGATACTATGGCTACACCTTC. This codes for CASSPDRYYGYTF.

The V gene is TRBV6-2 or TRBV6-3, the J gene TRBJ2-5; 9 bases line up with TRBD2. The CDR3 consists of 14 residues. Germline V lookup: CDR1 MNHEY, CDR2 SVGEGT. J gave up 10 bases and V 5 bases, and 11 bases lay outside the gene matches. CDR3 nucleotide sequence: TGTGCCAGCAGTGAGGGGCTAGCGGGGACCCTCCAGTACTTC. This sequence encodes CASSEGLAGTLQYF.

The rearrangement uses TRBV5-1 and TRBJ2-3; 8 nucleotides agree with TRBD1. CDR1 SGHRS and CDR2 YFSETQ come from the germline V gene. The J segment lost 4 bases and the V segment lost 4 bases, leaving 20 bases of the junction unmatched. This CDR3 has 19 residues. The CDR3 here is CASSAGPYRTGKVADTQYF. The CDR3 bases are TGCGCCAGCAGCGCCGGACCCTATAGGACAGGGAAGGTGGCAGATACGCAGTATTTT.

The CDR3 DNA sequence: TGCGCCAGCAGCTTGGGGACTCCCGCCCAAGAAGAGCAGTACTTC. Its protein product is CASSLGTPAQEEQYF. The chain has TRBV5-1 and TRBJ2-7, with D possibly matching TRBD2 (5 bases). This CDR3 region has 15 residues. Trimming took 0 bases from V and 7 from J, leaving 17 bases between them. Germline V gene sequence: CDR1 SGHRS, CDR2 YFSETQ.

The V and J genes are TRBV27 and TRBJ1-1; no definite D call. V was trimmed by 2 bases and J by 1 base, leaving 5 bases between them. The germline V gene encodes CDR1 MNHEY and CDR2 SMNVEV (reference sequence). The length of the CDR3 is 13 residues. The CDR3, as DNA: TGTGCCAGCAGTTTAAGAGAGAACACTGAAGCTTTCTTT. This codes for CASSLRENTEAFF.

In DNA form, the CDR3 reads TGCAGCGTTGTAAGGATGGGGGGGGATCTCGTAACGACTGAAGCTTTCTTT. Its translation: CSVVRMGGDLVTTEAFF. V usage is TRBV29-1 and J usage is TRBJ1-1, with D tentatively TRBD1 (5 bases). V was clipped by 4 bases and J by 5 bases, with 26 bases between them. Germline values: CDR1 SQVTM, CDR2 ANQGSEA. There are 17 residues in the CDR3.

On this clone itself: Within the sample, other DNA sequences also encode this same CDR3. The chain is built from TRBV3-1 (or the pseudogene TRBV3-2) and TRBJ1-1; TRBD1 might be the D (5 bases). This CDR3 spans 13 amino acids. CDR1 is LGHDT and CDR2 is YNNKEL in the germline V gene (reference sequence). The V gene lost 4 bases and the J gene lost 7 bases, with 13 bases spanning the gap. CDR3 sequence reads: CASSLRGGGEAFF. CDR3 DNA: TGTGCCAGCAGCCTCCGGGGGGGAGGTGAAGCTTTCTTT.

This chain uses TRBV24-1 with TRBJ2-1; D may match TRBD1 or TRBD2 (5 bases each). V was shortened by 4 bases and J by 6 bases, with 15 bases between the two germline ends. This CDR3 is built from 15 residues. CDR1 KGHDR and CDR2 SFDVKD come from the germline V gene. CDR3 coding DNA: TGTGCCACCAGTGACGAGGGCCGGGACGTCAATGAGCAGTTCTTC. Translating it yields CATSDEGRDVNEQFF.

This chain connects TRBV19 to TRBJ1-1; 7 bases agree with TRBD1. V was clipped by 2 bases and J by 8 bases; unmatched bases: 8. The CDR3 loop spans 14 amino acids. CDR1 is LNHDA and CDR2 is SQIVND in the germline V gene (reference sequence). CDR3 amino acids: CASSITGDHQEAFF. CDR3 bases: TGTGCCAGTAGTATAACAGGGGATCACCAGGAAGCTTTCTTT.

The rearrangement joins TRBV5-1 to TRBJ2-3; 7 bases are a match to TRBD1. The V gene's germline CDR1 is SGHRS and CDR2 YFSETQ. V trimming: 0 bases; J trimming: 4 bases; junction bases outside the gene matches: 5. This CDR3 is 15 amino acids long. The CDR3 loop is CASSLEQGWSDTQYF. CDR3 DNA sequence: TGCGCCAGCAGCTTGGAACAGGGGTGGTCAGATACGCAGTATTTT.

This chain joins TRBV11-3 and TRBJ2-1, with a tentative D call TRBD2 (6 bases). CDR3 length: 17 residues. CDR1 SGHNT and CDR2 YENEEA come from the germline V gene. Trimming shortened V by 0 bases and J by 1 base, and 13 bases separated the two germline ends. This CDR3 is CASSLDRAGRSYNEQFF. The DNA of the CDR3 is TGTGCCAGCAGCTTAGATCGCGCGGGACGATCCTACAATGAGCAGTTCTTC.

The chain links TRBV18 to TRBJ1-2; D unresolved. The germline V gene has CDR1 KGHSH and CDR2 LQKENI. Trimming stripped 3 bases from V and 2 bases from J, with 16 bases between. CDR3 length equals 16 residues. Written as DNA, the CDR3 is TGTGCCAGCTCACCGCAAAACGGAAGAGGGAACTATGGCTACACCTTC. Amino acid sequence: CASSPQNGRGNYGYTF.

The rearrangement uses TRBV11-2 and TRBJ1-1; 10 bases line up with TRBD1. With V trimmed by 5 bases and J by 1 base, 7 bases remained unmatched. This CDR3 contains 16 residues. Germline loops: CDR1 SGHAT, CDR2 FQNNGV. The CDR3 here is CASSPRQGAGNTEAFF. CDR3 nucleotides: TGTGCCAGCAGCCCTCGACAGGGGGCGGGGAACACTGAAGCTTTCTTT.